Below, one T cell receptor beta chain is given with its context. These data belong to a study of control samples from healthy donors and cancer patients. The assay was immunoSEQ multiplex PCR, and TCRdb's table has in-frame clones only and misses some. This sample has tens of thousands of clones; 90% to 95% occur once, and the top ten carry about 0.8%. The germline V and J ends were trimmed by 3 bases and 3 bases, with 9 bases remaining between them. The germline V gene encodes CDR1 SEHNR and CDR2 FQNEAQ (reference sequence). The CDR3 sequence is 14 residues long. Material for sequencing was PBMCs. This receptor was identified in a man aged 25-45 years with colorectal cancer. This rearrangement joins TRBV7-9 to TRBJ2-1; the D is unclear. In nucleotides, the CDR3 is TGTGCCAGCAGCTTCACAGAAGGCTACAATGAGCAGTTCTTC. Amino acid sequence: CASSFTEGYNEQFF. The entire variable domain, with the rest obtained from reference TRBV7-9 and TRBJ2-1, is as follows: DTGVSQNPRHKITKRGQNVTFRCDPISEHNRLYWYRQTLGQGPEFLTYFQNEAQLEKSRLLSDRFSAERPKGSFSTLEIQRTEQGDSAMYLCASSFTEGYNEQFFGPGTRLTVL.